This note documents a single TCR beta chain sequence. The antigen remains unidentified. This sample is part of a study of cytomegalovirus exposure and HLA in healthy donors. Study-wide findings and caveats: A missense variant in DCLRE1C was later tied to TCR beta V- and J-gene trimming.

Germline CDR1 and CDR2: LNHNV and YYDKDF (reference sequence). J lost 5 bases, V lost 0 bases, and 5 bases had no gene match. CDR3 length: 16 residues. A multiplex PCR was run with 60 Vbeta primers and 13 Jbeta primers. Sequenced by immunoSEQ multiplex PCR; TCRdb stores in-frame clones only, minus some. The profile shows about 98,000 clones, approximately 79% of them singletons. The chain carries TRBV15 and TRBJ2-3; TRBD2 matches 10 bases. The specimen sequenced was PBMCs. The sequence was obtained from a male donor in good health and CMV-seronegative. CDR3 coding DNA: TGTGCCACCAGCAGAGAGAGCGGGAGGGCCTTAGATACGCAGTATTTT. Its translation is CATSRESGRALDTQYF. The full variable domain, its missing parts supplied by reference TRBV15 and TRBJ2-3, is DAMVIQNPRYQVTQFGKPVTLSCSQTLNHNVMYWYQQKSSQAPKLLFHYYDKDFNNEADTPDNFQSRRPNTSFCFLDIRSPGLGDTAMYLCATSRESGRALDTQYFGPGTRLTVL.